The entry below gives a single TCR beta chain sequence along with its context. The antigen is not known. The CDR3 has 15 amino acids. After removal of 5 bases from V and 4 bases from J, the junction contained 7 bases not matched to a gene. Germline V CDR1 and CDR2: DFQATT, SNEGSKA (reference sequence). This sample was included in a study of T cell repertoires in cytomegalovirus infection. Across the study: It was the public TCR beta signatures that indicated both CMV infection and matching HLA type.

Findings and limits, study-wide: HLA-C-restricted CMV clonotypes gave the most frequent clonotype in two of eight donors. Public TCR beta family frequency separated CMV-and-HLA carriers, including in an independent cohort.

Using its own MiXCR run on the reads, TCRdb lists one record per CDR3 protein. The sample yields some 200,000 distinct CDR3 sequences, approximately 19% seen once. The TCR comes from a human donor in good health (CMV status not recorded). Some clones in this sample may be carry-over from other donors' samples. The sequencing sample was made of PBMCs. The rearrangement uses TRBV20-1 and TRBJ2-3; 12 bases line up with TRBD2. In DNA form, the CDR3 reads TGCAGTGCTGCCCGACTAGCGGGAGAGGCAGATACGCAGTATTTT. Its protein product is CSAARLAGEADTQYF.